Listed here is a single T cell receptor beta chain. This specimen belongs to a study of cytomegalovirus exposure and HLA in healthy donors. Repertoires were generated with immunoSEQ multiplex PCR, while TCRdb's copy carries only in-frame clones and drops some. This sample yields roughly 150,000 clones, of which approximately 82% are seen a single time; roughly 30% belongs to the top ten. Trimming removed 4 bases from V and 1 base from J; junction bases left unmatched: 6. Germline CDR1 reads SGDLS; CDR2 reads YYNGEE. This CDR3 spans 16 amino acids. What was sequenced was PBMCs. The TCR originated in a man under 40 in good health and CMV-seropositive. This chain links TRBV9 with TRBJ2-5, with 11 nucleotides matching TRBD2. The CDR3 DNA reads TGTGCCAGCAGCCTCGGGACTAGCGGCCTCCAAGAGACCCAGTACTTC. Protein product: CASSLGTSGLQETQYF. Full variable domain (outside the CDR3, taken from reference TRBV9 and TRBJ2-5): DSGVTQTPKHLITATGQRVTLRCSPRSGDLSVYWYQQSLDQGLQFLIQYYNGEERAKGNILERFSAQQFPDLHSELNLSSLELGDSALYFCASSLGTSGLQETQYFGPGTRLLVL.